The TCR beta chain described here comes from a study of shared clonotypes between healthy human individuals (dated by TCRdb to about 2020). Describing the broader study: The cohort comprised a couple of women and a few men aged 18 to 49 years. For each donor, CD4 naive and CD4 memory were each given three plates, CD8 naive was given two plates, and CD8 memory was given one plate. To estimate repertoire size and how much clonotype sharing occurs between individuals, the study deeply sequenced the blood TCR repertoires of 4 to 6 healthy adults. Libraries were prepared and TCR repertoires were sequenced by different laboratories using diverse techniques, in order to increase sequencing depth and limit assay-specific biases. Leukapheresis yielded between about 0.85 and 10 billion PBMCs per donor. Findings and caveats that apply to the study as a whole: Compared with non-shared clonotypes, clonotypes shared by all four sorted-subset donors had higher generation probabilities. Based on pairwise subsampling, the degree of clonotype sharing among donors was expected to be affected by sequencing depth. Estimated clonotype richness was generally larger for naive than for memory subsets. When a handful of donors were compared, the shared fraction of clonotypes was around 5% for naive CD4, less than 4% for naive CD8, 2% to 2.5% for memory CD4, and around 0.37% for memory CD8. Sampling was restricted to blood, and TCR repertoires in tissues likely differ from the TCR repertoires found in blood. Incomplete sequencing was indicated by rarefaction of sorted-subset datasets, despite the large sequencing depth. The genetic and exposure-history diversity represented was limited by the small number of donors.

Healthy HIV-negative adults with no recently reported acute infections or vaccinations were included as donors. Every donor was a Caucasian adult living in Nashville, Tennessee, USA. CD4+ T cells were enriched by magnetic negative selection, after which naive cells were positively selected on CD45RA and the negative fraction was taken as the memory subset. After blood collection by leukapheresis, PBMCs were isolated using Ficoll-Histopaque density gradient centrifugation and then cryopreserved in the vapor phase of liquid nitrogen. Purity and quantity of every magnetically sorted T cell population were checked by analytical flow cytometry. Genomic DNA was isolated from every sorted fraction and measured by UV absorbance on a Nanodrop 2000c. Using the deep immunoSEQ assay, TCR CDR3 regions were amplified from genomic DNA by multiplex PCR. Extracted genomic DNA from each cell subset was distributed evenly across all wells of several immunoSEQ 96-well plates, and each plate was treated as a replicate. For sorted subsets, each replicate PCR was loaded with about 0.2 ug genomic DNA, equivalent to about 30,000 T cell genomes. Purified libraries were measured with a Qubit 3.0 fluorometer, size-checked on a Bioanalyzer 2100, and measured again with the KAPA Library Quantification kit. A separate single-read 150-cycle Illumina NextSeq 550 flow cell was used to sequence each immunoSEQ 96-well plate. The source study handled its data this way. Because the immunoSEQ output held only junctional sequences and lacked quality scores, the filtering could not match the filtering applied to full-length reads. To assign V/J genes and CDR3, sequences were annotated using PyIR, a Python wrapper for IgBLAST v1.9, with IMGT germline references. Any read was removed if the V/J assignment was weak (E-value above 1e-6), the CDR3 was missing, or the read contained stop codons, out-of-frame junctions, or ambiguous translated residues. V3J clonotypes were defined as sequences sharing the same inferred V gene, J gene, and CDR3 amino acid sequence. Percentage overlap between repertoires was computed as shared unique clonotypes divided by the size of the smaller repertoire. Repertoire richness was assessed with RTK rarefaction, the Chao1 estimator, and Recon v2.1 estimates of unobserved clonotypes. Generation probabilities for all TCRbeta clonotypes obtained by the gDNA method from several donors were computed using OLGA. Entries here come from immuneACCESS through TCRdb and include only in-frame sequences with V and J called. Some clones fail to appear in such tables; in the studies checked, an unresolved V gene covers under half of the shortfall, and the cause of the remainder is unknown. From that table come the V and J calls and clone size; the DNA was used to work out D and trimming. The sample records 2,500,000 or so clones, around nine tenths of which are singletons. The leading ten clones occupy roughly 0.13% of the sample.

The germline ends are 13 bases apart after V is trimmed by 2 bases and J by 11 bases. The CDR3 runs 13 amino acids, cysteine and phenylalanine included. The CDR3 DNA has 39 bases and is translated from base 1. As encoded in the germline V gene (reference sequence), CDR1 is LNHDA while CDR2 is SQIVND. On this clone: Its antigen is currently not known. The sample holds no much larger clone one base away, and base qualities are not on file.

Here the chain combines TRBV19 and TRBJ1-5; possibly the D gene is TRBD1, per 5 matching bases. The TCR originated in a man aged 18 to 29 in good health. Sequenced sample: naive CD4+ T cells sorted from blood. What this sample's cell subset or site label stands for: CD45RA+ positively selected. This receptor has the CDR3 CASSIKGQGTQHF. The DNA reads TGTGCCAGTAGTATAAAAGGGCAGGGAACCCAGCATTTT.